The present entry profiles one T cell receptor (beta chain) with its context. The sample comes from a study of blood T cell repertoires in COVID-19. Looking at the study overall: The samples span acute and convalescent COVID-19 from the United States, Italy and Spain. From T cells, B-cell-depleted T cells, or PBMCs came the material, which was cDNA or gDNA.

CDR3 length equals 11 residues. Looked up from germline, CDR1 is SQVTM and CDR2 is ANQGSEA. The V gene end was trimmed by 7 bases and the J gene end by 6 bases; junction bases not matched to a gene: 4. In the original analysis: By means of reference gene primer amplification, nucleated cell counts were estimated. The repertoire was sequenced with immunoSEQ multiplex PCR; TCRdb's copy has only in-frame clones and lacks some. The V and J calls and clone size come from that table; D and trimming were worked out from the DNA. The table records about 340,000 clones, approximately 82% of them present only once.

V and J are TRBV29-1 and TRBJ1-1; 8 bases map to TRBD1. The sequenced material came from peripheral blood. The receptor's source is a man aged 30 to 45 with active or convalescent COVID-19. The CDR3 DNA reads TGCAGCGGACAGGGGATGGCTGAAGCTTTCTTT. Its translation is CSGQGMAEAFF.